These 31 T cell receptor beta chains share one sample of origin, sequenced in a study of blood T cell repertoires in COVID-19. This table comes from immunoSEQ multiplex PCR, and its TCRdb copy is limited to in-frame clones, with some not included. Altogether 250,000 to 300,000 clones are present, approximately 85% being singletons, with the ten largest covering more than 9.5%. The specimen was peripheral blood. Source of these receptors: a woman aged 70-85 years with acute or convalescent COVID-19.

This chain joins TRBV5-1 and TRBJ2-7; 8 bases align to TRBD1. This CDR3 has 14 amino acids. V dropped 3 bases and J dropped 2; count of bases not matched to a gene: 4. Germline CDR1 and CDR2: SGHRS and YFSETQ. DNA for the CDR3: TGCGCCAGCAGCTGGACAGGGCAGGCCTACGAGCAGTACTTC. Translated, it gives CASSWTGQAYEQYF.

The chain links TRBV11-2 to TRBJ1-2; 8 bases match TRBD1. The V segment lost 1 base and the J segment 2 bases; nucleotides outside the gene matches: 6. The CDR3 sequence is 16 residues long. The V gene's germline CDR1 is SGHAT and CDR2 FQNNGV. The CDR3, as DNA: TGTGCCAGCAGCTTAGGCCCGGACAGGGAGAACTATGGCTACACCTTC. Translated, it gives CASSLGPDRENYGYTF.

This chain links TRBV30 with TRBJ1-1, with TRBD1 as a possible D gene (5 bases). The V end was cut by 0 bases, the J end by 4 bases, with 6 bases between. Germline V lookup: CDR1 GTSNPN, CDR2 SVGIG (reference sequence). The CDR3 totals 12 residues. CDR3 in amino acids: CAWSVGATEAFF. Written as DNA, the CDR3 is TGTGCCTGGAGTGTAGGGGCCACTGAAGCTTTCTTT.

The chain combines TRBV11-2 with TRBJ2-2; D call uncertain. From germline, CDR1 is SGHAT and CDR2 FQNNGV. CDR3 length: 16 amino acids. V lost 3 bases, J lost 2 bases, and 13 bases lay in between. The CDR3 DNA sequence: TGTGCCAGCAGCTTCTGGGCCGGTCGAAACACCGGGGAGCTGTTTTTT. Its protein product is CASSFWAGRNTGELFF.

This clone was observed a single time. The chain recombines TRBV24-1 with TRBJ2-3, with 8 bases lining up with TRBD2. V lost 12 bases to trimming and J lost 1 base; unmatched junction nucleotides: 8. Germline V gene sequence: CDR1 KGHDR, CDR2 SFDVKD. This CDR3 comprises 14 residues. The CDR3 protein is CASSDGRGTDTQYF. The CDR3 DNA follows: TGTGCCTCCTCGGACGGGAGGGGCACAGATACGCAGTATTTT.

The rearrangement links TRBV3-1 (or the pseudogene TRBV3-2) to TRBJ1-6, with TRBD1 as a possible D gene (5 bases). V lost 2 bases and J 7 bases, leaving 12 bases between the germline ends. CDR1 LGHDT and CDR2 YNNKEL come from the germline V gene (reference sequence). The CDR3 is 15 residues long. CDR3 sequence (DNA): TGTGCCAGCAGCCAACCGGGACTGACCAATTCACCCCTCCACTTT. The encoded protein is CASSQPGLTNSPLHF.

The chain's CDR3 is CASSLGPGPWTSSGNTIYF. CDR3 bases: TGTGCCAGCAGTTTAGGCCCAGGGCCGTGGACGAGCTCTGGAAACACCATATATTTT. The genes are TRBV27 and TRBJ1-3, with D perhaps TRBD1 (5 bases). Trimming stripped 2 bases from V and 0 bases from J, with 20 bases between. This CDR3 is 19 amino acids long. The V gene's germline CDR1 is MNHEY and CDR2 SMNVEV (reference sequence).

In DNA form, the CDR3 reads TGTGCCACCAGCAGAGAGACAGGGAGCACTGAAGCTTTCTTT. This encodes CATSRETGSTEAFF. The chain combines TRBV15 with TRBJ1-1, with TRBD1 matching over 7 bases. Trimming removed 0 bases from V and 4 bases from J; junction bases left unmatched: 2. The CDR3 has 14 residues. The germline V gene has CDR1 LNHNV and CDR2 YYDKDF (reference sequence). Full variable domain (missing parts from reference TRBV15 and TRBJ1-1): DAMVIQNPRYQVTQFGKPVTLSCSQTLNHNVMYWYQQKSSQAPKLLFHYYDKDFNNEADTPDNFQSRRPNTSFCFLDIRSPGLGDTAMYLCATSRETGSTEAFFGQGTRLTVV.

V gene TRBV6-5 combines with J gene TRBJ1-5, with a possible D match to TRBD1 (5 bases). Trimming cost V 8 bases and J 1 base, with 9 bases left between them. This CDR3 comprises 13 residues. Germline V CDR1 and CDR2: MNHEY, SVGAGI. The CDR3: CASRQQSNQPQHF. In DNA, the CDR3 is TGTGCCAGCCGACAGCAAAGCAATCAGCCCCAGCATTTT.

The chain joins TRBV2 to TRBJ1-2; 8 bases map to TRBD1. The trim removed 4 bases at V and 3 bases at J, leaving 4 bases unmatched. Germline-derived CDR1 and CDR2 are SNHLY and FYNNEI. The CDR3 has 14 amino acids. DNA for the CDR3: TGTGCCAGCAGTGCTGACAGGGGATACTATGGCTACACCTTC. Residues: CASSADRGYYGYTF.

The chain carries TRBV29-1 and TRBJ1-1; weak D call: TRBD1 (5 bases). CDR1 and CDR2 (germline): SQVTM, ANQGSEA. V was pared by 3 bases and J by 6 bases, with 11 bases between. The CDR3 runs to 12 residues. The CDR3 sequence: CSVERGPPEAFF. The CDR3 nucleotides are TGCAGCGTTGAGCGGGGCCCACCTGAAGCTTTCTTT.

This sequence joins TRBV5-6 and TRBJ1-1; a possible D gene is TRBD1 (5 bases). Germline V gene lookup returns CDR1 SGHDT and CDR2 YYEEEE. V lost 0 bases and J lost 2, with 11 bases in between. The CDR3 contains 15 residues. CDR3 bases: TGTGCCAGCAGCTTGGTAGGCGGGACTAACACTGAAGCTTTCTTT. It yields the protein CASSLVGGTNTEAFF.

V and J are TRBV4-1 and TRBJ1-1; 8 bases map to TRBD1. The CDR3 has 14 residues. Germline V gene data show CDR1 as MGHRA and CDR2 as YSYEKL. V was clipped by 4 bases and J by 6 bases; unmatched bases: 7. The CDR3 nucleotides read TGCGCCAGCAGCCTACAGACAGGGGCTTCTGAAGCTTTCTTT. This encodes CASSLQTGASEAFF.

This clone was counted between two and nine times. The chain is built from TRBV9 and TRBJ1-6; 7 bases fit TRBD1. V lost 4 bases to trimming and J lost 7 bases; unmatched junction nucleotides: 8. Germline V gene lookup returns CDR1 SGDLS and CDR2 YYNGEE. The CDR3 has 15 amino acids. Written as DNA, the CDR3 is TGTGCCAGCAGCCCCGAGGGGGCGGGGAATTCACCCCTCCACTTT. This gives the protein CASSPEGAGNSPLHF.

The chain is built from TRBV9 and TRBJ1-1; D remains unclear. Trimming took 1 base from V and 0 from J, leaving 10 bases between them. The CDR3 runs to 15 residues. Per germline, CDR1 SGDLS and CDR2 YYNGEE. The CDR3: CASSVTVGMNTEAFF. CDR3 bases: TGTGCCAGCAGCGTAACAGTTGGCATGAACACTGAAGCTTTCTTT.

This chain links TRBV29-1 with TRBJ2-2; TRBD2 matches 8 bases. The J segment lost 1 base and the V segment lost 4 bases, leaving 5 bases of the junction unmatched. Germline CDR1 reads SQVTM; CDR2 reads ANQGSEA. The CDR3 extends over 15 amino acids. The CDR3 spells CSVVSGGLNTGELFF. DNA for the CDR3: TGCAGCGTTGTGAGCGGGGGCCTGAACACCGGGGAGCTGTTTTTT.

The J gene is TRBJ2-7, the V gene TRBV27; a possible D gene is TRBD1 (5 bases). The germline V gene has CDR1 MNHEY and CDR2 SMNVEV (reference sequence). Trimming pared 8 bases from V and 2 bases from J, leaving 16 bases between. The length of the CDR3 is 14 residues. The DNA of the CDR3 is TGTGCCAGCGGGGCCTGGGGCGGACCCTACGAGCAGTACTTC. Its protein is CASGAWGGPYEQYF.

The genes are TRBV5-1 and TRBJ1-4, with 11 bases matching TRBD1. The CDR3 length is 16 residues. V lost 3 bases to trimming and J lost 5 bases; unmatched junction nucleotides: 6. Germline-derived CDR1 and CDR2 are SGHRS and YFSETQ. As DNA, the CDR3 is TGCGCCAGCAGCTATTCCGGACAGGGGGCGAATGAAAAACTGTTTTTT. Its translation: CASSYSGQGANEKLFF.

The J gene is TRBJ1-1, the V gene TRBV12-5; D is uncertain. V gave up 7 bases and J gave up 1 base, with 13 bases separating them. The germline V gene has CDR1 LGHNT and CDR2 FRNRAP. The CDR3 has 14 residues. CDR3 residues: CASAPPSGNTEAFF. The CDR3 DNA is TGTGCTAGTGCTCCTCCGTCAGGGAACACTGAAGCTTTCTTT.

Comments on this clone: The same CDR3 also results from other DNA sequences found in this sample. V is TRBV5-1 and J is TRBJ1-4, with 8 bases lining up with TRBD1. After removal of 2 bases from V and 4 bases from J, the junction contained 1 base not matched to a gene. The CDR3 has 14 residues. The germline V gene encodes CDR1 SGHRS and CDR2 YFSETQ. The CDR3 protein is CASSFGQGNEKLFF. The CDR3 DNA reads as TGCGCCAGCAGCTTTGGACAGGGTAATGAAAAACTGTTTTTT. Variable domain in full (rest from reference TRBV5-1 and TRBJ1-4): KAGVTQTPRYLIKTRGQQVTLSCSPISGHRSVSWYQQTPGQGLQFLFEYFSETQRNKGNFPGRFSGRQFSNSRSEMNVSTLELGDSALYLCASSFGQGNEKLFFGSGTQLSVL.

The chain joins TRBV7-9 to TRBJ1-2, with D unclear. CDR1 and CDR2 (germline): SEHNR, FQNEAQ (reference sequence). V was clipped by 3 bases and J by 4 bases, with 12 bases between them. The CDR3 is made up of 14 amino acids. CDR3 protein: CASSFEIGSYGYTF. CDR3 nucleotides: TGTGCCAGCAGCTTTGAGATCGGGTCCTATGGCTACACCTTC.

Here the CDR3 reads CASSLWGGVETQYF. The CDR3 DNA follows: TGTGCCAGCAGCTTGTGGGGGGGTGTGGAGACCCAGTACTTC. The chain employs TRBV5-4 and TRBJ2-5, with TRBD2 matching 7 bases. The CDR3 consists of 14 residues. J was trimmed by 5 bases and V by 1 base; bases with no gene match: 5. Germline-derived CDR1 and CDR2 are SGHNT and YYREEE (reference sequence).

This clone was counted a single time. This chain joins TRBV3-1 (or the pseudogene TRBV3-2) and TRBJ2-7; 7 nucleotides match TRBD2. Germline CDR1 is LGHDT and CDR2 is YNNKEL (reference sequence). The CDR3 consists of 16 residues. Trimming cost V 4 bases and J 2 bases; bases outside gene matches: 11. The CDR3 bases are TGTGCCAGCAGCCCACCCGGGGGGACTACTACCTACGAGCAGTACTTC. It yields the protein CASSPPGGTTTYEQYF.

The chain links TRBV5-1 to TRBJ1-1, with a possible D match to TRBD1 (6 bases). Trimming took off 5 bases at V and 1 base at J, with 24 bases between the two ends. Germline assignment: CDR1 SGHRS and CDR2 YFSETQ. This CDR3 is built from 18 residues. The CDR3 reads CASSVRGGSDHTNTEAFF. The CDR3 DNA follows: TGCGCCAGCAGTGTCAGGGGAGGGTCTGACCACACGAACACTGAAGCTTTCTTT.

This sequence joins TRBV29-1 and TRBJ2-2; D is perhaps TRBD2 (5 bases). The CDR3 extends over 11 amino acids. The V and J ends lost 7 bases and 7 bases respectively, with 10 bases between them. Germline V CDR1 and CDR2: SQVTM, ANQGSEA. The CDR3 DNA reads as TGCAGCGGAGGGTCGGGCGGGGAGCTGTTTTTT. Translation gives CSGGSGGELFF.

V usage is TRBV6-1 and J usage is TRBJ2-3; 7 nucleotides line up with TRBD2. The CDR3 loop spans 19 amino acids. Looked up from germline, CDR1 is MNHNS and CDR2 is SASEGT. V was clipped by 3 bases and J by 1 base; unmatched bases: 16. CDR3 sequence (DNA): TGTGCCAGCAGTGAGAACCGGGGCTGGGGGGGGGTCGGCACAGATACGCAGTATTTT. Encoded protein: CASSENRGWGGVGTDTQYF.

The chain couples TRBV5-6 to TRBJ1-3; D unclear. Germline CDR1 SGHDT, CDR2 YYEEEE. Trimming stripped 1 base from V and 1 base from J, with 9 bases between. This CDR3 contains 15 residues. The CDR3 nucleotides read TGTGCCAGCAGCTTGAGGAGTCGGTCTGGAAACACCATATATTTT. Protein product: CASSLRSRSGNTIYF.

The rearrangement uses TRBV18 and TRBJ1-3; 7 positions match TRBD1. This CDR3 spans 14 amino acids. The V and J ends lost 6 bases and 5 bases, in that order; junction bases with no gene match: 7. Looked up from germline, CDR1 is KGHSH and CDR2 is LQKENI. The CDR3 nucleotides read TGTGCCAGCTCGCCCGGGACAGATCGAAACACCATATATTTT. Translation: CASSPGTDRNTIYF.

The chain links TRBV5-1 to TRBJ2-3; possible D gene TRBD1, 6 bases. Trimming took 6 bases from V and 2 from J, leaving 16 bases between them. The CDR3 is 15 residues long. Germline V gene sequence: CDR1 SGHRS, CDR2 YFSETQ. CDR3 region: CASTLGQPVTDTQYF. Here the CDR3 DNA reads TGCGCCAGCACCCTCGGACAGCCGGTCACAGATACGCAGTATTTT. Based on the CDR3 plus reference TRBV5-1 and TRBJ2-3, the full variable domain is KAGVTQTPRYLIKTRGQQVTLSCSPISGHRSVSWYQQTPGQGLQFLFEYFSETQRNKGNFPGRFSGRQFSNSRSEMNVSTLELGDSALYLCASTLGQPVTDTQYFGPGTRLTVL.

This chain connects TRBV7-2 to TRBJ2-3; a weak D match, TRBD1 (5 bases). The CDR3 loop spans 14 amino acids. From germline, CDR1 is SGHTA and CDR2 FQGNSA. With 2 bases removed from V and 2 bases from J, the gap between germline ends came to 8 bases. The CDR3 DNA follows: TGTGCCAGCAGCTTAAGGGGCGTCACAGATACGCAGTATTTT. It translates to CASSLRGVTDTQYF.

V is TRBV5-1 and J is TRBJ2-3; 12 bases fit TRBD2. This CDR3 comprises 16 residues. CDR1 and CDR2 (germline): SGHRS, YFSETQ. V shed 4 bases, J shed 1 base, and the junction held 4 bases outside the gene matches. CDR3 sequence reads: CASSGRLAGGTDTQYF. CDR3 nucleotide sequence: TGCGCCAGCAGCGGTCGACTAGCGGGGGGCACAGATACGCAGTATTTT.